This passage covers 16 T cell receptor beta chains from one sample sequenced in a study of T cell responses to AZD1222 COVID-19 vaccine. Only in-frame clones appear in the TCRdb table, and some are missing; sequencing was by immunoSEQ multiplex PCR. The table records 140,000 to 150,000 clones, approximately 89% of them present only once. Sequencing used peripheral blood, obtained 28 days after the second AZD1222 dose. These receptor sequences come from an adult who received the AZD1222 COVID-19 vaccine.

The J gene is TRBJ2-7, the V gene TRBV29-1; D gene ambiguous. The V end was cut by 4 bases, the J end by 0 bases, with 10 bases between. The germline gives CDR1 SQVTM, CDR2 ANQGSEA. This CDR3 has 13 amino acids. Here the CDR3 reads CSVVITSSYEQYF. The CDR3 coding sequence is TGCAGCGTTGTAATCACAAGCTCCTACGAGCAGTACTTC.

V usage is TRBV7-3 and J usage is TRBJ2-3; 8 bases map to TRBD1. Trimming took 0 bases from V and 3 from J; bases not matched to a gene: 2. This CDR3 is built from 15 residues. Germline CDR1 and CDR2: SGHTA and FQGTGA. CDR3: CASSLTDRETDTQYF. CDR3 nucleotides: TGTGCCAGCAGCTTAACGGACAGGGAGACAGATACGCAGTATTTT. Full variable domain (missing parts from reference TRBV7-3 and TRBJ2-3): GAGVSQTPSNKVTEKGKYVELRCDPISGHTALYWYRQSLGQGPEFLIYFQGTGAADDSGLPNDRFFAVRPEGSVSTLKIQRTERGDSAVYLCASSLTDRETDTQYFGPGTRLTVL.

The CDR3 region has the DNA TGTGCCAGCAGTGGGCCTAGAGCAGGGCGTGTAAGTGGCTACACCTTC. Translating gives CASSGPRAGRVSGYTF. The rearrangement uses TRBV2 and TRBJ1-2, with D possibly being TRBD1 (5 bases). Trimming took 4 bases from V and 7 from J, leaving 22 bases between them. In germline, CDR1 is SNHLY, CDR2 FYNNEI. This CDR3 is built from 16 residues. The full variable domain, rest sourced from reference TRBV2 and TRBJ1-2, is EPEVTQTPSHQVTQMGQEVILRCVPISNHLYFYWYRQILGQKVEFLVSFYNNEISEKSEIFDDQFSVERPDGSNFTLKIRSTKLEDSAMYFCASSGPRAGRVSGYTFGSGTRLTVV.

The chain links TRBV5-4 to TRBJ2-1, with 10 positions matching TRBD2. The V and J ends lost 2 bases and 5 bases, in that order; junction bases with no gene match: 4. Germline values: CDR1 SGHNT, CDR2 YYREEE (reference sequence). The CDR3 sequence is 15 residues long. This chain's CDR3 is CASSFELAGHNEQFF. CDR3 coding DNA: TGTGCCAGCAGCTTTGAACTAGCGGGACACAATGAGCAGTTCTTC.

V is TRBV19 and J is TRBJ1-4; D perhaps matches TRBD1 (5 bases). CDR1 is LNHDA, CDR2 SQIVND, per germline (reference sequence). The V and J ends lost 3 bases and 5 bases respectively, with 16 bases between them. There are 16 residues in the CDR3. The CDR3 spells CASSMPGPPINEKLFF. The CDR3, as DNA: TGTGCCAGTAGTATGCCGGGGCCCCCGATCAATGAAAAACTGTTTTTT.

This chain connects TRBV4-3 to TRBJ1-1; D may be TRBD1 (5 bases). This CDR3 comprises 15 residues. Germline CDR1 and CDR2: LGHNA and YSLEER. V was shortened by 3 bases and J by 1 base, with 12 bases between the two germline ends. The CDR3 coding sequence is TGCGCCAGCAGCCACTTAGACAGAAAGAACACTGAAGCTTTCTTT. This sequence encodes CASSHLDRKNTEAFF.

The V and J genes are TRBV7-6 and TRBJ2-5; a weak D match, TRBD2 (5 bases). The germline gives CDR1 SGHVS, CDR2 FNYEAQ. This CDR3 spans 15 amino acids. V was pared by 6 bases and J by 4 bases, with 18 bases between. This CDR3 is CASRKTPDFSETQYF. CDR3 nucleotide sequence: TGTGCCAGCAGGAAAACCCCGGACTTTTCAGAGACCCAGTACTTC.

The rearrangement links TRBV29-1 to TRBJ1-1, with 9 positions matching TRBD1. Germline CDR1 SQVTM, CDR2 ANQGSEA. The CDR3 runs to 13 residues. Unmatched junction bases numbered 3, after V lost 6 bases and J lost 1 base. The CDR3 here is CSVDRGGNTEAFF. The DNA for the CDR3 is TGCAGCGTAGACAGGGGGGGGAACACTGAAGCTTTCTTT.

This clone was found a few times. The chain is built from TRBV18 and TRBJ1-4; no clear D gene. CDR3 length: 14 amino acids. V was clipped by 0 bases and J by 8 bases, with 10 bases between them. CDR1 and CDR2 from the germline V gene are KGHSH and LQKENI. CDR3 loop: CASSPPMEGEKLFF. CDR3 DNA sequence: TGTGCCAGCTCACCACCGATGGAAGGGGAAAAACTGTTTTTT.

The gene calls are TRBV5-8 and TRBJ2-5, with D hard to call. This CDR3 has 13 residues. V was cut by 2 bases and J by 5 bases, with 10 bases left in between. Germline-derived CDR1 and CDR2 are SGHTS and YDEGEE. Written as DNA, the CDR3 is TGTGCCAGCAGCTTACATCCCGGGGAGACCCAGTACTTC. Protein: CASSLHPGETQYF. Complete variable domain (other parts from reference TRBV5-8 and TRBJ2-5): EAGVTQSPTHLIKTRGQQATLRCSPISGHTSVYWYQQALGLGLQFLLWYDEGEERNRGNFPPRFSGRQFPNYSSELNVNALELEDSALYLCASSLHPGETQYFGPGTRLLVL.

The chain joins TRBV19 to TRBJ2-1; possible D gene TRBD2, 6 bases. The V and J ends lost 4 bases and 0 bases respectively, with 25 bases between them. CDR3 length equals 20 residues. CDR1 LNHDA and CDR2 SQIVND come from the germline V gene (reference sequence). CDR3 in amino acids: CASSSPGRLSGLVSYNEQFF. In nucleotides, the CDR3 is TGTGCCAGTAGTAGTCCGGGACGGCTGAGCGGGTTAGTCTCCTACAATGAGCAGTTCTTC.

The chain combines TRBV23-1 with TRBJ2-7, with 7 bases that match TRBD2. TRBV23-1 is an ORF; its function is uncertain. The CDR3 is made up of 15 amino acids. V lost 7 bases, J lost 4 bases, and 13 bases stayed unmatched. The CDR3 region is CASTTRGVPGYEQYF. Here the CDR3 DNA reads TGCGCCAGCACCACCCGGGGGGTCCCCGGGTACGAGCAGTACTTC.

This clone was picked up a small number of times. The V and J genes are TRBV5-6 and TRBJ1-4; TRBD1 matches at 9 bases. The ends lost 1 base at V and 3 bases at J; junction bases unmatched: 4. This CDR3 spans 16 amino acids. Germline V CDR1 and CDR2: SGHDT, YYEEEE. The CDR3 nucleotides read TGTGCCAGCAGCTTGCGACAGGGGGGTGCTAATGAAAAACTGTTTTTT. Encoded protein: CASSLRQGGANEKLFF.

This clone was found a few times. V gene TRBV7-9 combines with J gene TRBJ1-2, with TRBD1 identical over 9 bases. Trimming at V came to 6 bases and at J to 4 bases, leaving 6 bases not matched to a gene. Germline assignment: CDR1 SEHNR and CDR2 FQNEAQ (reference sequence). The CDR3 is 14 residues long. The CDR3 loop is CASSLQGASYGYTF. The CDR3 bases are TGTGCCAGCAGTCTACAGGGGGCGAGCTATGGCTACACCTTC. Using reference TRBV7-9 and TRBJ1-2 for the parts outside the CDR3, the full variable domain is DTGVSQNPRHKITKRGQNVTFRCDPISEHNRLYWYRQTLGQGPEFLTYFQNEAQLEKSRLLSDRFSAERPKGSFSTLEIQRTEQGDSAMYLCASSLQGASYGYTFGSGTRLTVV.

V and J are TRBV11-2 and TRBJ1-1, with D tentatively TRBD1 (5 bases). CDR1 and CDR2 from the germline V gene are SGHAT and FQNNGV. The CDR3 covers 13 residues. V gave up 4 bases and J gave up 0 bases, with 6 bases separating them. CDR3 DNA sequence: TGTGCCAGCAGCTCGGGACTGAACACTGAAGCTTTCTTT. Translation: CASSSGLNTEAFF. Variable domain in full (rest from reference TRBV11-2 and TRBJ1-1): EAGVAQSPRYKIIEKRQSVAFWCNPISGHATLYWYQQILGQGPKLLIQFQNNGVVDDSQLPKDRFSAERLKGVDSTLKIQPAKLEDSAVYLCASSSGLNTEAFFGQGTRLTVV.

This CDR3 reads CASSYSYRRGTEAFF. Written as DNA, the CDR3 is TGTGCCAGCAGTTACTCATACCGAAGGGGGACTGAAGCTTTCTTT. V usage is TRBV6-5 and J usage is TRBJ1-1; D is perhaps TRBD1 (6 bases). The CDR3 totals 15 residues. V was pared by 0 bases and J by 5 bases, with 13 bases between. Germline V gene sequence: CDR1 MNHEY, CDR2 SVGAGI.